Listed below are T cell receptor beta chains from one sample, sequenced in a study of control samples from healthy donors and cancer patients. Using immunoSEQ multiplex PCR, the repertoire was profiled, and TCRdb retains in-frame clones only, with some absent. The repertoire holds tens of thousands of clones, with roughly 90% as singletons. The specimen was PBMCs. The receptors here all came from a man aged 60 to 75 with colorectal cancer. CDR3s include the opening cysteine and the closing phenylalanine or tryptophan. A D gene is named only where the DNA matches it firmly. Clone size is not always given. Where it is, it says once, few, many or a class for expanded clones.

v_gene: TRBV7-8
d_gene: -
abundance: -
j_gene: TRBJ2-1
CDR3nt: TGTGCCAGCAGCTTCGGGGGTGGCTCCTACAATGAGCAGTTCTTC
CDR3aa: CASSFGGGSYNEQFF

v_gene: TRBV27
d_gene: TRBD1
abundance: -
j_gene: TRBJ2-7
CDR3nt: TGTGCCAGCAGTGCCTCCGGGACAGGCCTATACGAGCAGTACTTC
CDR3aa: CASSASGTGLYEQYF

v_gene: TRBV9
d_gene: -
abundance: once
j_gene: TRBJ2-3
CDR3nt: TGTGCCAGCAGCGTAGGTGGGACGGCAGATACGCAGTATTTT
CDR3aa: CASSVGGTADTQYF

v_gene: TRBV5-6
d_gene: -
abundance: -
j_gene: TRBJ2-7
CDR3nt: TGTGCCAGCACCCGGGCGGGGGCGCGGGAGCAGTACTTC
CDR3aa: CASTRAGAREQYF

v_gene: TRBV6-1
d_gene: TRBD1
abundance: -
j_gene: TRBJ1-2
CDR3nt: TGTGCCAGCAGTGATAGGATGACAGGGGGTGACTATGGCTACACCTTC
CDR3aa: CASSDRMTGGDYGYTF

v_gene: TRBV9
d_gene: -
abundance: few
j_gene: TRBJ2-2
CDR3nt: TGTGCCAGCATCATCAGGTGGCAGGCCGACACCGGGGAGCTGTTTTTT
CDR3aa: CASIIRWQADTGELFF

v_gene: TRBV2
d_gene: -
abundance: -
j_gene: TRBJ2-7
CDR3nt: TGTGCCAGCAGTGACGCTGGCGGTGGGCAGACCCTCTCCTACGAGCAGTACTTC
CDR3aa: CASSDAGGGQTLSYEQYF

v_gene: TRBV6-2/TRBV6-3
d_gene: -
abundance: -
j_gene: TRBJ2-1
CDR3nt: TGTGCCAGCAGTTGGGGATTAGCGTACAATGAGCAGTTCTTC
CDR3aa: CASSWGLAYNEQFF

v_gene: TRBV5-6
d_gene: TRBD1
abundance: -
j_gene: TRBJ1-6
CDR3nt: TGTGCCAGCACCGGGGGGGACAGCCCTAATTCACCCCTCCACTTT
CDR3aa: CASTGGDSPNSPLHF

v_gene: TRBV19
d_gene: -
abundance: -
j_gene: TRBJ1-2
CDR3nt: TGTGCCAGTAGTATCTCGGGGGGCCGACCAAACTATGGCTACACCTTC
CDR3aa: CASSISGGRPNYGYTF

v_gene: TRBV5-1
d_gene: TRBD2
abundance: -
j_gene: TRBJ2-1
CDR3nt: TGCGCCAGCAGCTTGCACACTAGCGGGGGGGCTAATGAGCAGTTCTTC
CDR3aa: CASSLHTSGGANEQFF

v_gene: TRBV27
d_gene: -
abundance: -
j_gene: TRBJ2-3
CDR3nt: TGTGCCAGCAGTTCACAGGGAAAGACACGGTCAGATACGCAGTATTTT
CDR3aa: CASSSQGKTRSDTQYF

v_gene: TRBV2
d_gene: TRBD1
abundance: -
j_gene: TRBJ1-5
CDR3nt: TGTGCCAGCAGTTCTCAGGGGGCGCGTCAGCCCCAGCATTTT
CDR3aa: CASSSQGARQPQHF

v_gene: TRBV7-9
d_gene: -
abundance: -
j_gene: TRBJ2-1
CDR3nt: TGTGCCAGCAGCCGGGGCAATGAGCAGTTCTTC
CDR3aa: CASSRGNEQFF

v_gene: TRBV13
d_gene: TRBD1
abundance: -
j_gene: TRBJ2-1
CDR3nt: TGTGCCAGCAGCTTGCCACCGGGACAGGGAAATGAGCAGTTCTTC
CDR3aa: CASSLPPGQGNEQFF

v_gene: TRBV11-2
d_gene: -
abundance: -
j_gene: TRBJ2-5
CDR3nt: TGTGCCAGCAGCTTTGTGGGGTGGGAGACCCAGTACTTC
CDR3aa: CASSFVGWETQYF

v_gene: TRBV4-1
d_gene: -
abundance: -
j_gene: TRBJ2-3
CDR3nt: TGCGCCAGCAGCCAAATTCTAGCCACAGATACGCAGTATTTT
CDR3aa: CASSQILATDTQYF

v_gene: TRBV2
d_gene: TRBD1
abundance: few
j_gene: TRBJ1-2
CDR3nt: TGTGCCAGCAAGGGGGCAGGGTACTGGGATGGCTACACCTTC
CDR3aa: CASKGAGYWDGYTF

v_gene: TRBV14
d_gene: -
abundance: once
j_gene: TRBJ1-4
CDR3nt: TGTGCCAGCAGCCTTTTTGCAGGGATGGGAGAAAAACTGTTTTTT
CDR3aa: CASSLFAGMGEKLFF

v_gene: TRBV19
d_gene: -
abundance: -
j_gene: TRBJ1-2
CDR3nt: TGTGCCAGTAGGGACCCGGGACGGAACTATGGCTACACCTTC
CDR3aa: CASRDPGRNYGYTF

v_gene: TRBV10-2
d_gene: TRBD2
abundance: once
j_gene: TRBJ2-3
CDR3nt: TGCGCCAGCAGTGACGGACTAGCGGGGACAGATACGCAGTATTTT
CDR3aa: CASSDGLAGTDTQYF

v_gene: TRBV28
d_gene: TRBD1
abundance: -
j_gene: TRBJ1-2
CDR3nt: TGTGCCAGCAGTTGGGACAGGGGGCTTGGCTATGGCTACACCTTC
CDR3aa: CASSWDRGLGYGYTF

v_gene: TRBV20-1
d_gene: -
abundance: -
j_gene: TRBJ1-3
CDR3nt: TGCAGTGCTAGTAAGGTCCGGCCTGACTCTGGAAACACCATATATTTT
CDR3aa: CSASKVRPDSGNTIYF

v_gene: TRBV27
d_gene: -
abundance: -
j_gene: TRBJ2-1
CDR3nt: TGTGCCAGCAGTTTTCCTGGGTCATACAATGAGCAGTTCTTC
CDR3aa: CASSFPGSYNEQFF

v_gene: TRBV5-6
d_gene: TRBD1
abundance: -
j_gene: TRBJ1-6
CDR3nt: TGTGCCAGCAACCAGGGACAGCTTGCCAATTCACCCCTCCACTTT
CDR3aa: CASNQGQLANSPLHF

v_gene: TRBV4-1
d_gene: -
abundance: -
j_gene: TRBJ1-2
CDR3nt: TGCGCCAGCAGCCAAGATGCTCCCCGTTCGGGCTACACCTTC
CDR3aa: CASSQDAPRSGYTF

v_gene: TRBV5-5
d_gene: TRBD1
abundance: once
j_gene: TRBJ1-2
CDR3nt: TGTGCCAGCAGCTTGGCGCAGGGGGCCTATGGCTACACCTTC
CDR3aa: CASSLAQGAYGYTF

v_gene: TRBV2
d_gene: -
abundance: -
j_gene: TRBJ2-7
CDR3nt: TGTGCCAGCAGTGGTGGGGTGCCTACCTACGAGCAGTACTTC
CDR3aa: CASSGGVPTYEQYF

v_gene: TRBV2
d_gene: -
abundance: few
j_gene: TRBJ2-7
CDR3nt: TGTGCCAGCAGTAGGACAGCAATTTCGAGCTCCTACGAGCAGTACTTC
CDR3aa: CASSRTAISSSYEQYF

v_gene: TRBV6-4
d_gene: -
abundance: -
j_gene: TRBJ1-1
CDR3nt: TGTGCCAGCAGTGAGGAGGGTTTGGTATGTAGGACTGAAGCTTTCTTT
CDR3aa: CASSEEGLVCRTEAFF

v_gene: TRBV5-1
d_gene: -
abundance: -
j_gene: TRBJ2-3
CDR3nt: TGCGCCAGCAGCTTGGGGGGTTATCGGACAGATACGCAGTATTTT
CDR3aa: CASSLGGYRTDTQYF

v_gene: TRBV7-2
d_gene: -
abundance: -
j_gene: TRBJ2-7
CDR3nt: TGTGCCAGCAGCTTAAGGGCTAGCGTTTCCTACGAGCAGTACTTC
CDR3aa: CASSLRASVSYEQYF

v_gene: TRBV6-5
d_gene: -
abundance: -
j_gene: TRBJ2-7
CDR3nt: TGTGCCAGCAGTTCGACAGTAGGGTACGAGCAGTACTTC
CDR3aa: CASSSTVGYEQYF

v_gene: TRBV4-2
d_gene: -
abundance: -
j_gene: TRBJ1-1
CDR3nt: TGTGCCAGCAGCCAAGTTCAGGGTAGAGGGGAAGCTTTCTTT
CDR3aa: CASSQVQGRGEAFF

v_gene: TRBV6-1
d_gene: -
abundance: -
j_gene: TRBJ1-5
CDR3nt: TGTGCCAGCAGTGAATGGGGGAATAGCAATCAGCCCCAGCATTTT
CDR3aa: CASSEWGNSNQPQHF

v_gene: TRBV3-1/TRBV3-2
d_gene: -
abundance: -
j_gene: TRBJ2-3
CDR3nt: TGTGCCAGCAGCCAAGGGACCACAGATACGCAGTATTTT
CDR3aa: CASSQGTTDTQYF

v_gene: TRBV9
d_gene: -
abundance: -
j_gene: TRBJ1-4
CDR3nt: TGTGCCAGCAGCGTAGCCCCGGGAGGTCCCCGTGCTAATGAAAAACTGTTTTTT
CDR3aa: CASSVAPGGPRANEKLFF

v_gene: TRBV5-1
d_gene: -
abundance: -
j_gene: TRBJ2-7
CDR3nt: TGCGCCAGCAGCTTCGACAACGCCGAACAGTACTTC
CDR3aa: CASSFDNAEQYF

v_gene: TRBV5-1
d_gene: TRBD1
abundance: once
j_gene: TRBJ1-1
CDR3nt: TGCGCCAGCAGCCCGGGACAGGGATGGACTGAAGCTTTCTTT
CDR3aa: CASSPGQGWTEAFF

v_gene: TRBV24-1
d_gene: TRBD1
abundance: -
j_gene: TRBJ2-7
CDR3nt: TGTGCCACCAGTGAAGCCGGGACAGGGGGTTACGAGCAGTACTTC
CDR3aa: CATSEAGTGGYEQYF

v_gene: TRBV9
d_gene: -
abundance: few
j_gene: TRBJ1-3
CDR3nt: TGTGCCAGCAGCGAAGGGAGCATCTCTGGAAACACCATATATTTT
CDR3aa: CASSEGSISGNTIYF

v_gene: TRBV7-8
d_gene: -
abundance: -
j_gene: TRBJ2-7
CDR3nt: TGTGCCAGCAGCTTAGACTACGAGCAGTACTTC
CDR3aa: CASSLDYEQYF

v_gene: TRBV6-1
d_gene: -
abundance: -
j_gene: TRBJ2-6
CDR3nt: TGTGCCAGCAGTGGACTATACAGGGAAACTCTCTCTGGGGCCAACGTCCTGACTTTC
CDR3aa: CASSGLYRETLSGANVLTF

v_gene: TRBV5-4
d_gene: TRBD2
abundance: -
j_gene: TRBJ2-4
CDR3nt: TGTGCCAGCAGCTTGGACTCGGGGGGAGCCAAAAACATTCAGTACTTC
CDR3aa: CASSLDSGGAKNIQYF

v_gene: TRBV19
d_gene: -
abundance: -
j_gene: TRBJ1-5
CDR3nt: TGTGCCAGTAGTGCCTGGGGGAATCAGCCCCAGCATTTT
CDR3aa: CASSAWGNQPQHF

v_gene: TRBV19
d_gene: -
abundance: -
j_gene: TRBJ1-2
CDR3nt: TGTGCCAGTAGTGCACAGGGAGGGTATGGCTACACCTTC
CDR3aa: CASSAQGGYGYTF

v_gene: TRBV28
d_gene: -
abundance: -
j_gene: TRBJ1-3
CDR3nt: TGTGCCAGCAGTTTAGGGGGGGTTGGCACCATATATTTT
CDR3aa: CASSLGGVGTIYF

v_gene: TRBV4-1
d_gene: TRBD1
abundance: -
j_gene: TRBJ1-1
CDR3nt: TGCGCCAGCAGCCAACCCCCCGGGACAGGGGTTGAAGCTTTCTTT
CDR3aa: CASSQPPGTGVEAFF

v_gene: TRBV6-6
d_gene: TRBD2
abundance: -
j_gene: TRBJ2-1
CDR3nt: TGTGCCAGCAGACCCCTAGCGGGGGGTCGCGATGAGCAGTTCTTC
CDR3aa: CASRPLAGGRDEQFF

v_gene: TRBV20-1
d_gene: -
abundance: -
j_gene: TRBJ2-7
CDR3nt: TGCAGTGCTAGTGGGCCAACCCCTGAGCAGTACTTC
CDR3aa: CSASGPTPEQYF

v_gene: TRBV7-9
d_gene: TRBD1
abundance: -
j_gene: TRBJ2-5
CDR3nt: TGTGCCAGCAGCTTAAAGGTCAGGGGGCGTTGGGAGACCCAGTACTTC
CDR3aa: CASSLKVRGRWETQYF

v_gene: TRBV29-1
d_gene: -
abundance: -
j_gene: TRBJ2-7
CDR3nt: TGCAGCGTTGCAGTCTCCTACGAGCAGTACTTC
CDR3aa: CSVAVSYEQYF

v_gene: TRBV6-1
d_gene: -
abundance: -
j_gene: TRBJ2-1
CDR3nt: TGTGCCAGCAGTGAAACCAGGGGGAGGGTCAATGAGCAGTTCTTC
CDR3aa: CASSETRGRVNEQFF

v_gene: TRBV27
d_gene: -
abundance: -
j_gene: TRBJ2-1
CDR3nt: TGTGCCAGTGCGGTCCGGGGTACCTACAATGAGCAGTTCTTC
CDR3aa: CASAVRGTYNEQFF

v_gene: TRBV5-1
d_gene: -
abundance: -
j_gene: TRBJ1-5
CDR3nt: TGCGCCAGCAGGTTCTCCCGAAGCGACAGAAACTACAATCAGCCCCAGCATTTT
CDR3aa: CASRFSRSDRNYNQPQHF